The present T cell receptor (beta chain) was sequenced within a study of blood T cell repertoires in COVID-19. The data were produced by immunoSEQ multiplex PCR, yet TCRdb's version contains in-frame clones alone and is incomplete. The table lists fewer than 50,000 clones, approximately 85% of them singletons. Germline V CDR1 and CDR2: LGHDT, YNNKEL (reference sequence). J lost 7 bases, V lost 1 base, and 7 bases had no gene match. The CDR3 extends over 16 amino acids. The rearrangement links TRBV3-1 (or the pseudogene TRBV3-2) to TRBJ2-1; 10 bases match TRBD2. The sample was peripheral blood. The TCR was taken from a woman older than 75 with acute or convalescent COVID-19. CDR3 residues: CASSQVLAGVRNEQFF. The DNA of the CDR3 is TGTGCCAGCAGCCAAGTCCTAGCGGGAGTTCGGAATGAGCAGTTCTTC.